This entry lists 5 T cell receptor beta chains sequenced from one sample in a study of cytomegalovirus exposure and HLA in healthy donors. The PCR was carried out with 60 Vbeta primers and 13 Jbeta primers. Assay used: immunoSEQ multiplex PCR; TCRdb lists only in-frame clones, some missing. The data hold roughly 180,000 clones, with almost 80% observed a single time. The sequencing input was PBMCs. The receptors come from a man aged 25-40 years in good health and CMV-seronegative.

The gene calls are TRBV6-6 and TRBJ2-5, with 7 bases that match TRBD1. This CDR3 comprises 14 residues. Germline values: CDR1 MNHNY, CDR2 SVGAGI (reference sequence). Trimming removed 5 bases from V and 5 bases from J; junction bases left unmatched: 8. The CDR3 DNA is TGTGCCAGCAGTAAGGAGAAGGGGGCGGAGACCCAGTACTTC. This sequence encodes CASSKEKGAETQYF.

The chain is built from TRBV11-2 and TRBJ2-7, with 8 bases aligning to TRBD2. V was clipped by 5 bases and J by 7 bases; unmatched bases: 10. The V gene's germline CDR1 is SGHAT and CDR2 FQNNGV. The length of the CDR3 is 14 residues. CDR3 amino acids: CASSLEAGAGEQYF. DNA for the CDR3: TGTGCCAGCAGCCTCGAAGCGGGAGCGGGGGAGCAGTACTTC.

This rearrangement joins TRBV4-3 to TRBJ1-6; 8 bases map to TRBD1. The V segment lost 3 bases and the J segment 5 bases; nucleotides outside the gene matches: 3. Germline V CDR1 and CDR2: LGHNA, YSLEER. The CDR3 runs to 15 residues. The CDR3, as DNA: TGCGCCAGCAGCCAGGTACAGGGGGATAATTCACCCCTCCACTTT. Protein: CASSQVQGDNSPLHF.

The chain combines TRBV19 with TRBJ1-2; D is unclear. The germline V and J ends were trimmed by 3 bases and 0 bases, with 14 bases remaining between them. CDR3 length: 16 residues. Germline V gene data show CDR1 as LNHDA and CDR2 as SQIVND (reference sequence). CDR3 residues: CASSILLSGTNYGYTF. Written as DNA, the CDR3 is TGTGCCAGTAGTATTCTACTGAGCGGGACTAACTATGGCTACACCTTC.

The rearrangement joins TRBV30 to TRBJ2-1; 12 bases are shared with TRBD2. Germline V CDR1 and CDR2: GTSNPN, SVGIG (reference sequence). V gave up 1 base and J gave up 7 bases; unmatched junction bases: 8. There are 16 residues in the CDR3. The CDR3 nucleotides read TGTGCCTGGAGTGAGAGACTAGCGGGAGTTGGTAATGAGCAGTTCTTC. Encoded protein: CAWSERLAGVGNEQFF.